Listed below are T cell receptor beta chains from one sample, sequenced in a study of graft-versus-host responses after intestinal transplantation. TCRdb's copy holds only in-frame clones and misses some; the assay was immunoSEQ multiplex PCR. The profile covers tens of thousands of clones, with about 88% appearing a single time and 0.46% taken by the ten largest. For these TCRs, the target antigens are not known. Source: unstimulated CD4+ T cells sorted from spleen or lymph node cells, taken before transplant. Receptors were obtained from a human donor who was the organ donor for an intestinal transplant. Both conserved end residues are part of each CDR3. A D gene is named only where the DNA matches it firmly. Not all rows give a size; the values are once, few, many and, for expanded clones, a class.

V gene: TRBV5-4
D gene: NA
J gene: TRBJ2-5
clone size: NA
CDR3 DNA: TGTGCCAGCAGCCGTCCTCAAGAGACCCAGTACTTC
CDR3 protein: CASSRPQETQYF

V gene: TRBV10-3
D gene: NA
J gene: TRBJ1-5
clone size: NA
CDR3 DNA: TGTGCCATCAGTGAGTCGGGGAATCAGCCCCAGCATTTT
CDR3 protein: CAISESGNQPQHF

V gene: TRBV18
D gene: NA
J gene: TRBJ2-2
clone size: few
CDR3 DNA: TGTGCCAGCTCACCAGGACTAACGAACACCGGGGAGCTGTTTTTT
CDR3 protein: CASSPGLTNTGELFF

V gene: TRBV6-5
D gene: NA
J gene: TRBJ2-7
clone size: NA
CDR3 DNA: TGTGCCAGCAGTGACTGGTCCTCCTACGAGCAGTACTTC
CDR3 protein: CASSDWSSYEQYF

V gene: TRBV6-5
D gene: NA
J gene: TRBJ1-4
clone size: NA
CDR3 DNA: TGTGCCAGCAGTGAGCTACAGAGGCTGTTTTTT
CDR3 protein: CASSELQRLFF

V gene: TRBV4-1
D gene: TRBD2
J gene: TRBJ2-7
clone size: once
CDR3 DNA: TGCGCCAGCAGCCCCCAATCGACTAGCGACCCTTACGAGCAGTACTTC
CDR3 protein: CASSPQSTSDPYEQYF

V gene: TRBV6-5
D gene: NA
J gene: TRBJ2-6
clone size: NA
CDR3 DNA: TGTGCCAGCAGTTACTCGGGGCCTGGGGCCAACGTCCTGACTTTC
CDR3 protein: CASSYSGPGANVLTF

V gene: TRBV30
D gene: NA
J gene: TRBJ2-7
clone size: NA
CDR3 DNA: TGTGCCTGGAGTGGACAGTCTACCTACGAGCAGTACTTC
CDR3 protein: CAWSGQSTYEQYF

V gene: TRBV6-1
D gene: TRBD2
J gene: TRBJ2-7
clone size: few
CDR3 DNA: TGTGCCAGCAGTACTCTAGCGGGCGGCGAGCAGTACTTC
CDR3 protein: CASSTLAGGEQYF

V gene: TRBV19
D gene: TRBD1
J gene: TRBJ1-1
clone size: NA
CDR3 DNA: TGTGCCAGTAGTATAGCGGGGACAGTGAACACTGAAGCTTTCTTT
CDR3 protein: CASSIAGTVNTEAFF

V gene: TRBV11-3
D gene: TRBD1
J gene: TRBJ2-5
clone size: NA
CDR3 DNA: TGTGCCAGCAGCTTGGAGAACAGGGGGGAGACCCAGTACTTC
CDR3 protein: CASSLENRGETQYF

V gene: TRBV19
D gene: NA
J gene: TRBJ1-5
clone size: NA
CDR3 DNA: TGTGCCAGTAGTATGCGAATCCATCAGCCCCAGCATTTT
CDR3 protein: CASSMRIHQPQHF

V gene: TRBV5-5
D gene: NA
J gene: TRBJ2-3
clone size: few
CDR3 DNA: TGTGCCAGCAGCCCCGGACATGTAGATACGCAGTATTTT
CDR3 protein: CASSPGHVDTQYF

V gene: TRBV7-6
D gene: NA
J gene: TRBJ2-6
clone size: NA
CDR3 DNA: TGTGCCAGCAGCTTGGGGGCCAGGTCTGGGGCCAACGTCCTGACTTTC
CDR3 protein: CASSLGARSGANVLTF

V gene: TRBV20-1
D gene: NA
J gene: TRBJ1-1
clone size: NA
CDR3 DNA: TGCAGTGCTAGACAAAACACTGAAGCTTTCTTT
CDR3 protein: CSARQNTEAFF

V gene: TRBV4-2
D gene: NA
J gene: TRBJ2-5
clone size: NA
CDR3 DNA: TGTGCCAGCAGCCAAGATATCCCGGGAGAAGAGACCCAGTACTTC
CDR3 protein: CASSQDIPGEETQYF

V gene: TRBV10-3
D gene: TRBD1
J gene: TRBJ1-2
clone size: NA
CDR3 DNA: TGTGCCATCAGTACAGGGGCGGGTAACTATGGCTACACCTTC
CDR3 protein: CAISTGAGNYGYTF

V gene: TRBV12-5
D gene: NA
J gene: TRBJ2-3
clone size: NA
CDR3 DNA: TGTGCTAGTGGTTTGATCCAGGGGGGGTACCCCAACACAGATACGCAGTATTTT
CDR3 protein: CASGLIQGGYPNTDTQYF

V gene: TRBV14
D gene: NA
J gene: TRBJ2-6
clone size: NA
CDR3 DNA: TGTGCCAGCAGCCTAGCGGCTGGGGCCAACGTCCTGACTTTC
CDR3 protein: CASSLAAGANVLTF

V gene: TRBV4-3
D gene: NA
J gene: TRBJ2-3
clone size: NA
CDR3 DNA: TGCGCCAGCAGCCAAGACTCAGGCAGCACAGATACGCAGTATTTT
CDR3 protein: CASSQDSGSTDTQYF

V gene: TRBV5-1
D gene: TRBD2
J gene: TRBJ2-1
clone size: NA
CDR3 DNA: TGCGCCAGCAGCTTTACTAGCGGGGGATCGGGAGAGCAGTTCTTC
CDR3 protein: CASSFTSGGSGEQFF

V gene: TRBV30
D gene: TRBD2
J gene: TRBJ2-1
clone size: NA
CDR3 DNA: TGTGCCTGGAGTGTCCTAGCGGGAGTTATAAATGAGCAGTTCTTC
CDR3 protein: CAWSVLAGVINEQFF

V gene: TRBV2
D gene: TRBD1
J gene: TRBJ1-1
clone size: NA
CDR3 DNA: TGTGCCAGCAGTGGATCAGGGGGCGTGAGCACTGAAGCTTTCTTT
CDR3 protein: CASSGSGGVSTEAFF

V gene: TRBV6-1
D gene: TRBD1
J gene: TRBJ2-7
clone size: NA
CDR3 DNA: TGTGCCAGCAGCACCGGGACAGGGCTATACGAGCAGTACTTC
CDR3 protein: CASSTGTGLYEQYF

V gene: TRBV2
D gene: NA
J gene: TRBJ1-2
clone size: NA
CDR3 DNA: TGTGCCAGCAGTGTTCTGGGAAGTTCCTATGGCTACACCTTC
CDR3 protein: CASSVLGSSYGYTF

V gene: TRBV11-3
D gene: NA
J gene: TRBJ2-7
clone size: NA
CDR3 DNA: TGTGCCAGCAGCTTAGAAGGAAGCTCCTACGAGCAGTACTTC
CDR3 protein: CASSLEGSSYEQYF

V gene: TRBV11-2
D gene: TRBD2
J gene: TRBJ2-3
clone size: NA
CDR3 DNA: TGTGCCAGCAGCTTAGTGCGGGGGGGCGCAGATACGCAGTATTTT
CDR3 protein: CASSLVRGGADTQYF

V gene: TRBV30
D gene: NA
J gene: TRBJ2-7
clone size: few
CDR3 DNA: TGTGCCTGGAGGCCCATCCTACAGGGACCTCCCTACGAGCAGTACTTC
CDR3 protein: CAWRPILQGPPYEQYF

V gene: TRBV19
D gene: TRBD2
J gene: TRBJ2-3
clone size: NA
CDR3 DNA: TGTGCCAGTAAGGCGGGAGGGCGTACAGATACGCAGTATTTT
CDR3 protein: CASKAGGRTDTQYF

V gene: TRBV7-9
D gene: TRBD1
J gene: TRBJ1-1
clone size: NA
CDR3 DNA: TGTGCCAGCAGCGCCGTGACAGGGATGAACACTGAAGCTTTCTTT
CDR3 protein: CASSAVTGMNTEAFF

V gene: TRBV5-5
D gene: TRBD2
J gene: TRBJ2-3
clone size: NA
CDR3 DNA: TGTGCCAGCAGCTTGAAGAGCGGGGGGGTTACTAGCACAGATACGCAGTATTTT
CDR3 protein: CASSLKSGGVTSTDTQYF

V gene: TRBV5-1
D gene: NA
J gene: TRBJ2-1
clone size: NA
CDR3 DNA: TGCGCCAGCAGCTCAGGCTCCGGTACCGCGGAGGAGCAGTTCTTC
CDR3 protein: CASSSGSGTAEEQFF

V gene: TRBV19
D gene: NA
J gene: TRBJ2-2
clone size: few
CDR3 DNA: TGTGCCAGTAGTATAGGGCGCTCCGGTGGTTCCGGGGAGCTGTTTTTT
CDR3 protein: CASSIGRSGGSGELFF

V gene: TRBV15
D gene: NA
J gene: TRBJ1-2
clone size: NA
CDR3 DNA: TGTGCCACCAGCGTACGGCGGGGGTATGGCTACACCTTC
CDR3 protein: CATSVRRGYGYTF

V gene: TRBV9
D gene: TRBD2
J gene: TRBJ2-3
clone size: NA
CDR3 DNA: TGTGCCAGCAGCGTAGTAGGGACTAGCAGCACAGATACGCAGTATTTT
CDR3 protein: CASSVVGTSSTDTQYF

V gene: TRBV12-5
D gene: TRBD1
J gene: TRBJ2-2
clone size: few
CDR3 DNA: TGTGCTAGTGGTTTGGGCCAGGGGGAAGGGGTCACCGGGGAGCTGTTTTTT
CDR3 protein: CASGLGQGEGVTGELFF

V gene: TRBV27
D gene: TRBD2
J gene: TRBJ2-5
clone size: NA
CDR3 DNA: TGTGCCAGCGGCGGGAGGGAGTACGGGGTAGAGACCCAGTACTTC
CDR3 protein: CASGGREYGVETQYF

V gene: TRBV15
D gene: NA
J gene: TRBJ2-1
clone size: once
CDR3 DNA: TGTGCCACCAGCAGAGGGCGCGGGAACTCCTACAATGAGCAGTTCTTC
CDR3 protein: CATSRGRGNSYNEQFF

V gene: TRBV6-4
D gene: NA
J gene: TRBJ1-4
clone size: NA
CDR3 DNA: TGTGCCAGCAGTGACTACCCTGGACGGGCAACTAATGAAAAACTGTTTTTT
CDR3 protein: CASSDYPGRATNEKLFF

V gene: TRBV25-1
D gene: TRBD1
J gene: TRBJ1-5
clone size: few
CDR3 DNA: TGTGCCAGCCGGGACAGGGGAGGCAATCAGCCCCAGCATTTT
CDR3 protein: CASRDRGGNQPQHF

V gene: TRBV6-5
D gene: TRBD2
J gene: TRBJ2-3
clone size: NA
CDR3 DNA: TGTGCCAGCAGTCCGGGTTTGGGGGGGGCAGATACGCAGTATTTT
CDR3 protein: CASSPGLGGADTQYF